These 3 T cell receptor beta chains were all obtained from the same sample, sequenced in a study of shared clonotypes between healthy human individuals. Data came from immunoSEQ multiplex PCR; TCRdb stores just in-frame clones and leaves some out. Of about 2.1 million clones listed, about 93% are singletons. Selected positively for CCR7 and CD45RO-negative, naive CD8 cells excluded terminally differentiated effector memory CD45RA+ cells. Sequenced input: naive CD8+ T cells from PBMCs. Receptor source: a man aged 18 to 30 in good health. Some clones in this sample may be carry-over from other donors' samples.

V and J are TRBV7-9 and TRBJ2-1; TRBD2 is a possible D gene (6 bases). Per germline, CDR1 SEHNR and CDR2 FQNEAQ (reference sequence). Trimming pared 3 bases from V and 9 bases from J, leaving 18 bases between. This CDR3 is built from 15 residues. DNA for the CDR3: TGTGCCAGCAGCTTGACTAGGGGAGTTCCAACTGAGCAGTTCTTC. This gives the protein CASSLTRGVPTEQFF.

The chain uses TRBV7-9 and TRBJ2-1; unclear D gene. The CDR3 is 13 residues long. Germline loops: CDR1 SEHNR, CDR2 FQNEAQ (reference sequence). V was pared by 1 base and J by 8 bases, with 9 bases between. The CDR3 spells CASSLGLSYEQFF. CDR3 coding DNA: TGTGCCAGCAGCTTAGGTCTATCCTATGAGCAGTTCTTC.

The chain carries TRBV9 and TRBJ2-6; 8 nucleotides align to TRBD1. Trimming removed 4 bases from V and 4 bases from J; junction bases left unmatched: 10. The germline CDR1 and CDR2 sequences are SGDLS and YYNGEE. The CDR3 sequence is 17 residues long. CDR3 in DNA: TGTGCCAGCAGCTTCCCCCTGGACAGGGTGGGGGCCAACGTCCTGACTTTC. Protein: CASSFPLDRVGANVLTF.